One and the same sample provided the 4 T cell receptor beta chains below, sequenced in a study of T cell responses to AZD1222 COVID-19 vaccine (dated by TCRdb to the early 2020s). The library was prepared using the immunoSEQ multiplex PCR assay. TCRdb obtained this table from immuneACCESS and retained in-frame rearrangements with V and J assigned. These tables miss some clones; where compared with another copy, unresolved V genes account for less than half of the shortfall, and the remainder is unexplained. The sample table records tens of thousands of clones; more than 75% of these occur just once. The ten largest clones add up to roughly 5.6% of the sample. This sample's time point label indicates: baseline before first vaccination. The treatment or condition label, as the study defines it: meningococcal conjugate vaccine given as trial control. Here the sequenced sample was peripheral blood, taken on day 0 of MenACWY control vaccination. The receptors come from an adult in good health.

The V call is TRBV7-9, the J call TRBJ1-6, with 7 bases matching TRBD1. Per germline, CDR1 SEHNR and CDR2 FQNEAQ (reference sequence). Trimming removed 0 bases from V and 8 bases from J; junction bases left unmatched: 7. The CDR3 consists of 16 residues. CDR3 amino acids: CASSLAGGTVYSPLHF. The CDR3 nucleotides read TGTGCCAGCAGCTTAGCTGGGGGGACAGTTTATTCACCCCTCCACTTT.

The chain combines TRBV18 with TRBJ2-5; 8 bases align to TRBD2. This CDR3 comprises 14 residues. CDR1 and CDR2 from the germline V gene are KGHSH and LQKENI. The V gene end was trimmed by 4 bases and the J gene end by 1 base; junction bases not matched to a gene: 2. The CDR3 sequence: CASSRSGAQETQYF. As DNA, the CDR3 is TGTGCCAGCTCACGTAGCGGGGCCCAAGAGACCCAGTACTTC.

This clone was counted only a few times. This chain joins TRBV15 and TRBJ2-1, with 7 bases lining up with TRBD2. V lost 6 bases, J lost 4 bases, and 6 bases stayed unmatched. The CDR3 is 14 residues long. Germline V gene lookup returns CDR1 LNHNV and CDR2 YYDKDF (reference sequence). CDR3 sequence: CATRAGTKYNEQFF. The CDR3 DNA follows: TGTGCCACCAGAGCCGGGACTAAGTACAATGAGCAGTTCTTC.

This clone occurred a few times. The chain couples TRBV9 to TRBJ2-1; tentative D call: TRBD2 (5 bases). The CDR3 has 16 residues. The germline V and J ends were trimmed by 0 bases and 4 bases, with 14 bases remaining between them. Germline lookup yields CDR1 SGDLS and CDR2 YYNGEE. The CDR3 sequence is CASSVAPEGRYNEQFF. The CDR3 DNA follows: TGTGCCAGCAGCGTAGCTCCAGAGGGTAGGTACAATGAGCAGTTCTTC.